One sample yielded the 7 T cell receptor beta chains listed below, sequenced in a study of beta chain features in type 1 diabetes. All of the isolated RNA was reverse transcribed, so expressed TCRB transcripts were sequenced. The table came from immunoSEQ multiplex PCR; TCRdb's copy has only in-frame clones and leaves some out. The sample shows 350,000 to 400,000 clones, roughly 12% of them seen only once. These receptors' antigens are unknown. Study-wide findings and caveats: Significant though moderate, a shortening of TCRB CDR3s appeared in all four CD4+ subsets of Type 1 diabetes patients.

Sequenced material: naive CD4+ T cells from blood. The receptors stem from a woman aged 18-29 years with type 1 diabetes.

V gene TRBV5-6 combines with J gene TRBJ2-5; a possible D gene is TRBD2 (6 bases). The CDR3 spans 15 residues. V dropped 4 bases and J dropped 2 bases, with 15 bases sitting between them. Germline lookup yields CDR1 SGHDT and CDR2 YYEEEE. The CDR3 DNA reads TGTGCCAGCAGCAACGCCGGAGGGGTACAAGAGACCCAGTACTTC. This sequence encodes CASSNAGGVQETQYF. The complete variable domain, with remaining parts taken from reference TRBV5-6 and TRBJ2-5, reads DAGVTQSPTHLIKTRGQQVTLRCSPKSGHDTVSWYQQALGQGPQFIFQYYEEEERQRGNFPDRFSGHQFPNYSSELNVNALLLGDSALYLCASSNAGGVQETQYFGPGTRLLVL.

This rearrangement joins TRBV9 to TRBJ2-2, with D tentatively TRBD1 (5 bases). The CDR3 contains 15 residues. Germline assignment: CDR1 SGDLS and CDR2 YYNGEE. The V end lost 0 bases, the J end lost 5 bases, and 11 bases lay between the germline ends. CDR3 nucleotide sequence: TGTGCCAGCAGCGTAGGACCAGCAGGGACCGGGGAGCTGTTTTTT. Its translation is CASSVGPAGTGELFF.

This clone was counted between two and nine times. The J gene is TRBJ2-7, the V gene TRBV9, with 9 positions matching TRBD2. With 4 bases clipped from V and 5 bases from J, the junction kept 10 bases outside the gene matches. This CDR3 has 15 residues. In germline, CDR1 is SGDLS, CDR2 YYNGEE. For the CDR3, the DNA is TGTGCCAGCAGCCCCCGCACTAGCGGGCACCACGAGCAGTACTTC. Protein sequence: CASSPRTSGHHEQYF.

The rearrangement uses TRBV7-9 and TRBJ2-3, with D unresolved. Germline CDR1 SEHNR, CDR2 FQNEAQ (reference sequence). V was cut by 8 bases and J by 4 bases, with 4 bases left in between. The CDR3 covers 10 residues. This CDR3 reads CASEADTQYF. The CDR3 DNA reads TGTGCCAGCGAGGCAGATACGCAGTATTTT.

This clone was seen only a few times. V usage is TRBV4-3 and J usage is TRBJ2-4; a possible D gene is TRBD1 (5 bases). Deletions cut 0 bases from V and 1 base from J, with 16 bases between. Looked up from germline, CDR1 is LGHNA and CDR2 is YSLEER. This CDR3 spans 18 amino acids. CDR3 sequence reads: CASSQDLRGFAAKNIQYF. CDR3 nucleotides: TGCGCCAGCAGCCAAGATCTTAGGGGATTTGCGGCCAAAAACATTCAGTACTTC.

This chain links TRBV4-2 with TRBJ2-6; D remains unclear. V was cut by 3 bases and J by 2 bases, with 11 bases left in between. In germline, CDR1 is LGHNA, CDR2 YNFKEQ. The CDR3 sequence is 16 residues long. The CDR3 loop is CASSQVESAGANVLTF. The CDR3, as DNA: TGTGCCAGCAGCCAGGTAGAATCGGCTGGGGCCAACGTCCTGACTTTC.

This clone turned up a few times. This chain connects TRBV7-2 to TRBJ2-1, with 9 bases aligning to TRBD2. CDR3 length: 15 residues. Germline V gene lookup returns CDR1 SGHTA and CDR2 FQGNSA. Unmatched junction bases numbered 8, after V lost 2 bases and J lost 9 bases. This CDR3 is CASSLPFSGGGEQFF. CDR3 nucleotides: TGTGCCAGCAGCTTACCGTTTAGCGGGGGTGGTGAGCAGTTCTTC. Filled out from reference TRBV7-2 and TRBJ2-1, the complete variable domain reads GAGVSQSPSNKVTEKGKDVELRCDPISGHTALYWYRQSLGQGLEFLIYFQGNSAPDKSGLPSDRFSAERTGGSVSTLTIQRTQQEDSAVYLCASSLPFSGGGEQFFGPGTRLTVL.